The 15 T cell receptor beta chains below were found in one sample sequenced in a study of blood T cell repertoires in COVID-19 (dated by TCRdb to about 2020). Library preparation was by the immunoSEQ multiplex PCR assay. Imported from immuneACCESS, the table was reduced by TCRdb to in-frame sequences with V and J called. These copies leave out some clones; in studies compared against another copy, an unresolved V gene accounts for under half, and the cause of the remainder is not known. This sample holds 160,000 or so clones; 75% to 85% were observed only once. Of the sample, 3% to 4% falls within the top ten clones. The specimen sequenced was PBMCs or T cells enriched from blood (not recorded which). The receptors here all came from a woman aged 55-70 years who had recovered from COVID-19.

The rearrangement uses TRBV6-5 and TRBJ1-4, with 7 nucleotides matching TRBD1. J was trimmed by 5 bases and V by 7 bases; bases with no gene match: 7. From germline, CDR1 is MNHEY and CDR2 SVGAGI. The CDR3 extends over 14 amino acids. The DNA of the CDR3 is TGTGCCAGCAACCAGGACAGGACCAATGAAAAACTGTTTTTT. This sequence encodes CASNQDRTNEKLFF.

The genes are TRBV6-1 and TRBJ1-2, with D possibly TRBD1 on 6 matching bases. The CDR3 is 14 amino acids. Germline CDR1 and CDR2: MNHNS and SASEGT. V was pared by 2 bases and J by 6 bases, with 13 bases between. The CDR3 sequence is CASSEQGRKDGYTF. CDR3 bases: TGTGCCAGCAGTGAACAGGGGAGAAAGGATGGCTACACCTTC.

The J gene is TRBJ2-7, the V gene TRBV5-1; D is ambiguous. The CDR3 sequence is 14 residues long. V was clipped by 3 bases and J by 1 base, with 11 bases between them. CDR1 and CDR2 (germline): SGHRS, YFSETQ. CDR3 DNA: TGCGCCAGCAGCTCCGACACCTATTCCTACGAGCAGTACTTC. This codes for CASSSDTYSYEQYF.

J is TRBJ1-2 and V is TRBV29-1; no clear D. The V end lost 6 bases, the J end lost 8 bases, and 25 bases lay between the germline ends. The CDR3 length is 15 residues. Germline V gives CDR1 SQVTM, CDR2 ANQGSEA. The CDR3 DNA sequence: TGCAGCGTCCCAAATTTGGGGAGGGCCCCGGGAGGCTACACCTTC. This gives the protein CSVPNLGRAPGGYTF. Looking up the rest from reference TRBV29-1 and TRBJ1-2 gives the full variable domain: SAVISQKPSRDICQRGTSLTIQCQVDSQVTMMFWYRQQPGQSLTLIATANQGSEATYESGFVIDKFPISRPNLTFSTLTVSNMSPEDSSIYLCSVPNLGRAPGGYTFGSGTRLTVV.

V is TRBV6-1 and J is TRBJ2-7; 11 nucleotides line up with TRBD2. The CDR3 consists of 15 residues. Germline CDR1 reads MNHNS; CDR2 reads SASEGT. Unmatched junction bases numbered 5, after V lost 7 bases and J lost 0 bases. In DNA form, the CDR3 reads TGTGCCAGCAACACACTAGCGGGGGACTCCTACGAGCAGTACTTC. Protein: CASNTLAGDSYEQYF.

This rearrangement joins TRBV20-1 to TRBJ2-2; TRBD2 agrees at 13 bases. CDR3 size: 18 residues. With V trimmed by 3 bases and J by 1 base, 8 bases remained unmatched. CDR1 and CDR2 (germline): DFQATT, SNEGSKA (reference sequence). This CDR3 reads CSASGGLAGSLNTGELFF. The CDR3 nucleotides are TGCAGTGCTAGTGGGGGACTAGCGGGGTCACTGAACACCGGGGAGCTGTTTTTT.

The chain combines TRBV3-1 (or the pseudogene TRBV3-2) with TRBJ2-1; D is perhaps TRBD1 (6 bases). Trimming left V 3 bases short and J 9 bases short, with 18 bases between. Germline CDR1 reads LGHDT; CDR2 reads YNNKEL (reference sequence). CDR3 length: 15 amino acids. The CDR3 sequence: CASSQGNRVRGEQFF. The CDR3 DNA reads TGTGCCAGCAGCCAGGGGAACAGGGTGCGAGGTGAGCAGTTCTTC.

This sequence joins TRBV4-1 and TRBJ2-7, with a possible D match to TRBD2 (6 bases). V was shortened by 0 bases and J by 3 bases, with 12 bases between the two germline ends. Germline V gene lookup returns CDR1 MGHRA and CDR2 YSYEKL. This CDR3 spans 15 amino acids. CDR3 nucleotide sequence: TGCGCCAGCAGCCAAGAGGGAGGAACGGTCTACGAGCAGTACTTC. Protein product: CASSQEGGTVYEQYF.

V is TRBV10-2 and J is TRBJ2-3; a possible D gene is TRBD2 (6 bases). The CDR3 consists of 14 residues. V shed 3 bases and J shed 4 bases, with 11 bases lying between them. Germline V gene data show CDR1 as WSHSY and CDR2 as SAAADI. Written as DNA, the CDR3 is TGCGCCAGCAGTGATAGTAGCGGAGCAGATACGCAGTATTTT. Its protein is CASSDSSGADTQYF.

This clone was detected only a few times. This chain uses TRBV5-1 with TRBJ1-1, with 8 bases lining up with TRBD1. The ends lost 4 bases at V and 1 base at J; junction bases unmatched: 3. Germline lookup yields CDR1 SGHRS and CDR2 YFSETQ. The CDR3 is 14 amino acids. The CDR3 DNA is TGCGCCAGCAGCCAACAGGGGGGGAACACTGAAGCTTTCTTT. It is translated as CASSQQGGNTEAFF.

The J gene is TRBJ2-5, the V gene TRBV7-8; TRBD1 aligns across 7 bases. The V and J ends lost 5 bases and 13 bases, in that order; junction bases with no gene match: 19. The CDR3 sequence is 15 residues long. From germline, CDR1 is SGHVS and CDR2 FQNEAQ. CDR3 amino acids: CASSNTGTVRLVGYF. The CDR3 bases are TGTGCCAGCAGCAACACCGGGACAGTCCGATTAGTAGGGTACTTC.

This clone was picked up many times. V usage is TRBV4-1 and J usage is TRBJ1-1; a possible D gene is TRBD1 (6 bases). This CDR3 spans 14 amino acids. The V and J ends lost 7 bases and 0 bases respectively, with 12 bases between them. Germline V gene lookup returns CDR1 MGHRA and CDR2 YSYEKL. This chain's CDR3 is CASTNREMNTEAFF. The CDR3 DNA reads TGCGCCAGCACTAACAGGGAAATGAACACTGAAGCTTTCTTT.

The chain has TRBV5-1 and TRBJ2-7, with no clear D. Trimming cost V 0 bases and J 0 bases, with 4 bases left between them. This CDR3 region has 13 residues. Germline values: CDR1 SGHRS, CDR2 YFSETQ. The CDR3 nucleotides read TGCGCCAGCAGCTTGGTCAGCTCCTACGAGCAGTACTTC. Its translation is CASSLVSSYEQYF.

V gene TRBV2 combines with J gene TRBJ1-5; no definite D call. V dropped 7 bases and J dropped 3 bases, with 7 bases sitting between them. The germline CDR1 and CDR2 sequences are SNHLY and FYNNEI. The CDR3 loop spans 12 amino acids. CDR3 amino acids: CASTRANQPQHF. CDR3 DNA sequence: TGTGCCAGCACCCGCGCCAATCAGCCCCAGCATTTT.

This chain connects TRBV24-1 to TRBJ1-2; 7 positions match TRBD1. The V segment lost 4 bases and the J segment 4 bases; nucleotides outside the gene matches: 5. This CDR3 has 14 residues. The germline gives CDR1 KGHDR, CDR2 SFDVKD. The CDR3 region has the DNA TGTGCCACCAGTGACCGGGGACAGATCTATGGCTACACCTTC. The encoded protein is CATSDRGQIYGYTF.